Presented here are 20 T cell receptor beta chains from one specimen sequenced in a study of cytomegalovirus exposure and HLA in healthy donors. The PCR used 60 Vbeta and 13 Jbeta primers. This table comes from immunoSEQ multiplex PCR, and its TCRdb copy is limited to in-frame clones, with some not included. Of more than 95,000 clones detected, 80% appear once; the ten largest clones hold 1.2%. The sequenced sample was PBMCs. The receptors stem from a female donor in good health and CMV-seronegative.

For the CDR3, the DNA is TGCGCCAGCAGCCCTTCCCCAGGGCCTGGGGCCAACGTCCTGACTTTC. It specifies CASSPSPGPGANVLTF. The gene calls are TRBV5-1 and TRBJ2-6; possible D gene TRBD1, 5 bases. Per the germline V gene, CDR1 is SGHRS and CDR2 is YFSETQ. The V gene lost 4 bases and the J gene lost 2 bases, with 13 bases spanning the gap. The CDR3 consists of 16 residues.

V and J are TRBV30 and TRBJ2-7, with a possible D match to TRBD1 (6 bases). Trimming stripped 5 bases from V and 7 bases from J, with 12 bases between. This CDR3 has 11 residues. Germline CDR1 reads GTSNPN; CDR2 reads SVGIG (reference sequence). The CDR3 spells CAWDTGREQYF. Written as DNA, the CDR3 is TGTGCCTGGGATACAGGGCGTGAGCAGTACTTC.

Only a few counts were recorded for this clone. The CDR3 region is CSVQAPDTQYF. In DNA, the CDR3 is TGCAGCGTCCAAGCCCCAGATACGCAGTATTTT. V is TRBV29-1 and J is TRBJ2-3, with D uncertain. The ends were cut back, 6 bases at V and 4 bases at J, with 8 bases in the middle. CDR1 and CDR2 (germline): SQVTM, ANQGSEA. This CDR3 contains 11 residues.

This clone was detected a few times. The chain employs TRBV1 and TRBJ1-2; the table's D call of TRBD1 was not tested on the DNA. TRBV1 counts as a pseudogene. The CDR3 covers 15 residues. CDR3 bases: TGCACCAGCAGCCAAACCTGTGGCAGTCTTCATGGCTACACCTTC. This sequence encodes CTSSQTCGSLHGYTF.

The chain combines TRBV6-1 with TRBJ2-1; 8 nucleotides align to TRBD2. Germline V CDR1 and CDR2: MNHNS, SASEGT. The CDR3 sequence is 15 residues long. V was pared by 3 bases and J by 10 bases, with 11 bases of the junction left unmatched. This CDR3 reads CASSELGRGDIEQFF. The CDR3 DNA is TGTGCCAGCAGTGAGCTGGGGCGGGGGGATATCGAGCAGTTCTTC.

This rearrangement joins TRBV6-5 to TRBJ2-1; weak D call: TRBD2 (5 bases). The length of the CDR3 is 12 residues. Germline V lookup: CDR1 MNHEY, CDR2 SVGAGI. Between the trimmed V and J ends, which lost 8 bases and 1 base, there was a span of 6 bases. The CDR3 DNA reads TGTGCCAGCCAGCGGTCCTACAATGAGCAGTTCTTC. Translated: CASQRSYNEQFF.

This rearrangement joins TRBV28 to TRBJ2-6; D gene unclear. V lost 8 bases and J 3 bases, leaving 8 bases between the germline ends. The CDR3 runs to 13 residues. Germline V CDR1 and CDR2: MDHEN, SYDVKM. The CDR3 protein is CASQNGGANVLTF. In DNA, the CDR3 is TGTGCCAGCCAAAACGGTGGGGCCAACGTCCTGACTTTC.

This clone was counted only a few times. The rearrangement joins TRBV19 to TRBJ1-5; D gene ambiguous. The CDR3 is 13 amino acids. Trimming cost V 7 bases and J 8 bases, with 15 bases left between them. From germline, CDR1 is LNHDA and CDR2 SQIVND (reference sequence). This CDR3 reads CASKSADFKPQHF. CDR3 sequence (DNA): TGTGCCAGTAAGTCGGCAGACTTTAAGCCCCAGCATTTT.

In the case of this clone: The junction differs from germline at one of its ends, possibly a read error. The rearrangement uses TRBV6-1 and TRBJ2-7, with D possibly TRBD1 on 6 matching bases. CDR3 length: 14 amino acids. Germline CDR1 MNHNS, CDR2 SASEGT. The CDR3 DNA reads TGTGCCGGCAGTGAAGGGTGGGGGCTTGCCGAGCAGTACTTC. The encoded protein is CAGSEGWGLAEQYF.

The chain employs TRBV10-3 and TRBJ2-7; tentatively, D is TRBD2 (7 bases). There are 16 residues in the CDR3. Trimming shortened V by 6 bases and J by 3 bases, and 21 bases separated the two germline ends. CDR1 ENHRY and CDR2 SYGVKD come from the germline V gene. The CDR3 reads CAIRGGDNSMSYEQYF. CDR3 bases: TGTGCCATCAGGGGGGGGGACAACTCAATGAGCTACGAGCAGTACTTC.

The chain employs TRBV28 and TRBJ2-7, with 9 bases identical to TRBD1. The germline V gene has CDR1 MDHEN and CDR2 SYDVKM. This CDR3 spans 16 amino acids. Trimming took 6 bases from V and 3 from J; bases not matched to a gene: 12. This CDR3 is CASSGTGKSTNYEQYF. The CDR3 DNA follows: TGTGCCAGCAGCGGGACAGGGAAGTCGACTAACTACGAGCAGTACTTC.

The count of this clone is one. This chain joins TRBV25-1 and TRBJ1-1; D call uncertain. Trimming removed 7 bases at V and 2 bases at J, with 8 bases between. Per germline, CDR1 MGHDK and CDR2 SYGVNS. This CDR3 spans 12 amino acids. The CDR3 loop reads CASKSLNTEAFF. CDR3 nucleotides: TGTGCCAGCAAATCACTCAACACTGAAGCTTTCTTT. Complete variable domain (other parts from reference TRBV25-1 and TRBJ1-1): EADIYQTPRYLVIGTGKKITLECSQTMGHDKMYWYQQDPGMELHLIHYSYGVNSTEKGDLSSESTVSRIRTEHFPLTLESARPSHTSQYLCASKSLNTEAFFGQGTRLTVV.

The chain combines TRBV10-2 with TRBJ2-5; TRBD2 matches at 9 bases. Germline lookup yields CDR1 WSHSY and CDR2 SAAADI. The CDR3 length is 14 residues. V trimming: 6 bases; J trimming: 4 bases; junction bases outside the gene matches: 6. The CDR3, as DNA: TGCGCCAGCAGGCTAGCGGGGCCGAGAGAGACCCAGTACTTC. Translation gives CASRLAGPRETQYF.

The V call is TRBV11-2, the J call TRBJ2-5; 14 nucleotides agree with TRBD2. The germline CDR1 and CDR2 sequences are SGHAT and FQNNGV. The CDR3 covers 15 residues. With 5 bases clipped from V and 5 bases from J, the junction kept 4 bases outside the gene matches. The CDR3, as DNA: TGTGCCAGCAGCCCGGGACTAGCGGGAGTGGAGACCCAGTACTTC. Its translation is CASSPGLAGVETQYF.

The J gene is TRBJ1-6, the V gene TRBV7-9; D remains unclear. Germline V CDR1 and CDR2: SEHNR, FQNEAQ (reference sequence). Trimming left V 5 bases short and J 6 bases short, with 17 bases between. The CDR3 has 16 amino acids. CDR3 region: CASSPPSGQANSPLHF. In DNA, the CDR3 is TGTGCCAGCAGCCCCCCCAGTGGGCAGGCTAATTCACCCCTCCACTTT.

The V gene is TRBV2, the J gene TRBJ2-5; D uncertain. Trimming removed 7 bases at V and 1 base at J, with 16 bases between. This CDR3 spans 15 amino acids. Germline V CDR1 and CDR2: SNHLY, FYNNEI. The CDR3 reads CASTPLRRSQETQYF. DNA of the CDR3: TGTGCCAGCACCCCGTTGAGGAGAAGCCAAGAGACCCAGTACTTC.

The rearrangement joins TRBV2 to TRBJ1-1; 7 bases map to TRBD1. CDR3 size: 14 residues. The V gene's germline CDR1 is SNHLY and CDR2 FYNNEI. V shed 5 bases, J shed 1 base, and the junction held 4 bases outside the gene matches. In nucleotides, the CDR3 is TGTGCCAGCAGTTCCACAGGGGCGAACACTGAAGCTTTCTTT. The encoded protein is CASSSTGANTEAFF.

The chain employs TRBV29-1 and TRBJ1-1, with D perhaps matching TRBD1 (6 bases). The CDR3 length is 12 residues. Per the germline V gene, CDR1 is SQVTM and CDR2 is ANQGSEA. V lost 6 bases, J lost 6 bases, and 14 bases lay in between. The DNA for the CDR3 is TGCAGCGTCGCCCAGGGGAAACCTGAAGCTTTCTTT. This translates into CSVAQGKPEAFF.

The table lists this clone with a count of one. One junction end does not reproduce the germline sequence, and a read error may be involved. As DNA, the CDR3 is TGCGCCAGCAGCTCTTTAGCGGGGTCCTCCAATGAGCAGTTCTTC. It encodes CASSSLAGSSNEQFF. The V and J genes are TRBV5-1 and TRBJ2-1, with 8 nucleotides matching TRBD2. This CDR3 is built from 15 residues. Germline V CDR1 and CDR2: SGHRS, YFSETQ.

The CDR3 loop reads CASSPSPGSLYEQYF. In DNA form, the CDR3 reads TGTGCCAGCTCACCAAGCCCAGGGTCCCTCTACGAGCAGTACTTC. The V and J genes are TRBV18 and TRBJ2-7, with D possibly being TRBD1 (5 bases). This CDR3 region has 15 residues. Germline V CDR1 and CDR2: KGHSH, LQKENI. The V end lost 2 bases, the J end lost 3 bases, and 14 bases lay between the germline ends. Looking up the rest from reference TRBV18 and TRBJ2-7 gives the full variable domain: NAGVMQNPRHLVRRRGQEARLRCSPMKGHSHVYWYRQLPEEGLKFMVYLQKENIIDESGMPKERFSAEFPKEGPSILRIQQVVRGDSAAYFCASSPSPGSLYEQYFGPGTRLTVT.